This entry describes one TCR beta chain. Sequencing used immunoSEQ multiplex PCR; TCRdb keeps in-frame clones, though not all of them. The sample contains 190,000 or so clones, around 94% of which appear only once. These data are taken from a study of blood T cell repertoires in COVID-19. In germline, CDR1 is SGHRS, CDR2 YFSETQ. This CDR3 region has 16 residues. The V end was cut by 0 bases, the J end by 4 bases, with 11 bases between. What was sequenced was peripheral blood. The sequence was collected from a man aged 25-45 years with COVID-19, enrolled during active disease. The chain is built from TRBV5-1 and TRBJ2-6; TRBD2 might be the D (7 bases). As DNA, the CDR3 is TGCGCCAGCAGCTTGGAAGGGGGGGCCGGGGCCAACGTCCTGACTTTC. It translates to CASSLEGGAGANVLTF.